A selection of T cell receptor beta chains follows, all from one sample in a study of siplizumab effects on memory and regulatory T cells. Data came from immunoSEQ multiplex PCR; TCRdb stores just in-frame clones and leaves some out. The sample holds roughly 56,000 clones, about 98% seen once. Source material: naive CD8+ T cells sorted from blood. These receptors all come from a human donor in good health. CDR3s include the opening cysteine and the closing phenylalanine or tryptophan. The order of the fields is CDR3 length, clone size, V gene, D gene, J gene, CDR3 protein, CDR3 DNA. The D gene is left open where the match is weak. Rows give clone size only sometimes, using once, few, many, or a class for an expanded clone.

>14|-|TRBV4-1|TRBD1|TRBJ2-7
CASSPGTGTYEQYF
TGCGCCAGCAGCCCAGGGACAGGTACCTACGAGCAGTACTTC
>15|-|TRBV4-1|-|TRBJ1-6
CASSQDGPGVSPLHF
TGCGCCAGCAGCCAAGATGGGCCAGGGGTGTCACCCCTCCACTTT
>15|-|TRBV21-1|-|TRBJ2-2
CASRSQDRYTGELFF
TGTGCCAGCCGAAGCCAGGACAGGTACACCGGGGAGCTGTTTTTT
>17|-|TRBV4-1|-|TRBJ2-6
CASSHEEGRSGANVLTF
TGCGCCAGCAGCCATGAGGAGGGTCGCTCTGGGGCCAACGTCCTGACTTTC
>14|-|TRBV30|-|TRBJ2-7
CAQSDPGRMYEQYF
TGTGCCCAGAGTGACCCCGGAAGGATGTACGAGCAGTACTTC
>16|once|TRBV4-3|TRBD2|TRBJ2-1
CASSQGGGSMYNEQFF
TGCGCCAGCAGCCAAGGCGGCGGGAGTATGTACAATGAGCAGTTCTTC
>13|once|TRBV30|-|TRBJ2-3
CAWSGTSTDTQYF
TGTGCCTGGAGCGGGACTAGCACAGATACGCAGTATTTT
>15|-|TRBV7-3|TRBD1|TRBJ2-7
CASSLTGGAIYEQYF
TGTGCCAGCAGCTTGACAGGGGGCGCAATCTACGAGCAGTACTTC
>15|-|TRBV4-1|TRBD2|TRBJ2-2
CASSRTSVNTGELFF
TGCGCCAGCAGCCGGACTAGCGTTAACACCGGGGAGCTGTTTTTT
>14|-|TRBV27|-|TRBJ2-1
CASSFRESYNEQFF
TGTGCCAGCAGTTTCCGGGAGTCTTATAATGAGCAGTTCTTC
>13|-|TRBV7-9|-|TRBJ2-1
CASSFQSPNEQFF
TGTGCCAGCAGCTTTCAATCCCCTAATGAGCAGTTCTTC
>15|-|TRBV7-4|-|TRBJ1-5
CASSLDRPDNQPQHF
TGTGCCAGCAGCTTAGACAGGCCTGACAATCAGCCCCAGCATTTT
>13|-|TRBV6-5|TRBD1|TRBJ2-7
CASSSGQPYEQYF
TGTGCCAGCAGTTCGGGACAGCCCTACGAGCAGTACTTC
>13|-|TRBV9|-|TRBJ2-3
CASSVGGADTQYF
TGTGCCAGCAGCGTAGGTGGGGCAGATACGCAGTATTTT
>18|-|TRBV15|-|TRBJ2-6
CATSRLTGGHSGANVLTF
TGTGCCACCAGCAGGTTGACAGGAGGCCACTCTGGGGCCAACGTCCTGACTTTC
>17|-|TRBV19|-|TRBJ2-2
CASSIGVPRVNTGELFF
TGTGCCAGTAGTATAGGAGTGCCTAGGGTAAACACCGGGGAGCTGTTTTTT
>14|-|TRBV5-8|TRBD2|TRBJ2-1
CASSPGLAGTEQFF
TGTGCCAGCAGCCCCGGACTAGCTGGTACTGAGCAGTTCTTC
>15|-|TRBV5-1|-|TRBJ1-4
CASSPPGGLNEKLFF
TGCGCCAGCAGCCCTCCTGGAGGGCTTAATGAAAAACTGTTTTTT
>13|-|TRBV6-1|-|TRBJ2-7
CASSEGEGDEQYF
TGTGCCAGCAGTGAAGGGGAAGGGGACGAGCAGTACTTC
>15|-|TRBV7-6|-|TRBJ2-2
CASSLIQGGTGELFF
TGTGCCAGCAGCTTAATCCAGGGGGGCACCGGGGAGCTGTTTTTT
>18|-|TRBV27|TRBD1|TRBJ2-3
CASSLSIAGRGNTDTQYF
TGTGCCAGCAGTTTATCGATTGCCGGCAGGGGGAACACAGATACGCAGTATTTT
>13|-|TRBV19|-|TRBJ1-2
CASSHRTLNGYTF
TGTGCCAGCTCTCACAGGACGCTTAATGGCTACACCTTC
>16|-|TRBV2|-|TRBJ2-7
CASSEAPGGGGYEQYF
TGTGCCAGCAGTGAGGCTCCCGGTGGCGGAGGGTACGAGCAGTACTTC
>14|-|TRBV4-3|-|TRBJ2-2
CASSQDHGGGELFF
TGCGCCAGCAGCCAAGACCATGGGGGAGGGGAGCTGTTTTTT
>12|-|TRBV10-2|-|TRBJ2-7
CASSERGYEQYF
TGCGCCAGCAGTGAGAGGGGCTACGAGCAGTACTTC
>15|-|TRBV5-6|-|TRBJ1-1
CASRSDGRGGTEAFF
TGTGCCAGCAGGTCAGACGGGAGAGGTGGCACTGAAGCTTTCTTT
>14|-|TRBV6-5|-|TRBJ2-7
CASSYTGPSYEQYF
TGTGCCAGCAGTTACACGGGACCATCCTACGAGCAGTACTTC
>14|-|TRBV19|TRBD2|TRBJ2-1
CASSIGTSGNEQFF
TGTGCCAGTAGTATCGGGACTAGCGGCAATGAGCAGTTCTTC
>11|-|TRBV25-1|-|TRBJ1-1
CASRTGTEAFF
TGTGCCAGCAGGACCGGCACTGAAGCTTTCTTT
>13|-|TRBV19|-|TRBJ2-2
CASRLTGPGELFF
TGTGCCAGTAGACTTACAGGGCCCGGGGAGCTGTTTTTT
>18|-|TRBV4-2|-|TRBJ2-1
CASSSRRVSTKYYNEQFF
TGTGCCAGCAGCTCGAGGCGGGTTAGCACTAAGTACTACAATGAGCAGTTCTTC
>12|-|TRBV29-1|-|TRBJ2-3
CSASAGGGAQYF
TGCAGCGCTTCTGCGGGCGGCGGGGCGCAGTATTTT
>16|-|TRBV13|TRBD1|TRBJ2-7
CASSLVSTGVNYEQYF
TGTGCCAGCAGCTTAGTCTCTACAGGGGTCAACTACGAGCAGTACTTC
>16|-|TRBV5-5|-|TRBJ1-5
CASSLGQSYSNQPQHF
TGTGCCAGCAGCTTGGGGCAGAGCTATAGCAATCAGCCCCAGCATTTT
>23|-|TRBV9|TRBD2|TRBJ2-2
CASSGRDLGGLAGDARGTGELFF
TGTGCCAGCAGCGGAAGGGACTTGGGTGGGCTAGCGGGAGACGCCAGGGGCACCGGGGAGCTGTTTTTT
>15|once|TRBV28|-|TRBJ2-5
CASSLFFREQETQYF
TGTGCCAGCAGTTTATTCTTCCGGGAACAAGAGACCCAGTACTTC
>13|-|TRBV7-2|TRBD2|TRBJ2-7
CASSFGGSGEQYF
TGTGCCAGCAGCTTTGGCGGGAGTGGCGAGCAGTACTTC
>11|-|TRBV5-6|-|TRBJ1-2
CASSLAYGYTF
TGTGCCAGCAGCTTAGCCTATGGCTACACCTTC
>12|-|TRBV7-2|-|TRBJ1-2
CASSYGDYGYTF
TGTGCCAGCAGCTACGGGGACTATGGCTACACCTTC
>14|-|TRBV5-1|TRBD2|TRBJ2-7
CASSFSGSFYEQYF
TGCGCCAGCAGCTTTAGCGGGAGTTTCTACGAGCAGTACTTC